The next 14 T cell receptor beta chains were all read from a single sample in a study of patients and donors after allogeneic stem cell transplantation. TCRdb reanalysed the RT-PCR reads using MiXCR and keeps one entry per CDR3 protein. The sample lists about 960,000 distinct CDR3 sequences, more than 15% occurring once. Material: blood, either unsorted or a sorted T cell fraction (not recorded which). These receptors all come from a human donor who was either an allogeneic HSCT recipient or a stem cell or donor lymphocyte infusion donor (not recorded which). It is not recorded whose cells these are; they may come from a transplant donor.

The chain employs TRBV30 and TRBJ2-1; 9 bases line up with TRBD2. V trimming: 2 bases; J trimming: 6 bases; junction bases outside the gene matches: 5. The CDR3 sequence is 14 residues long. CDR1 and CDR2 from the germline V gene are GTSNPN and SVGIG (reference sequence). CDR3 sequence: CAWSTGLATNEQFF. The CDR3 DNA sequence: TGTGCCTGGAGTACGGGACTAGCAACCAATGAGCAGTTCTTC.

The J gene is TRBJ2-1, the V gene TRBV15; 8 bases align to TRBD2. Germline V gene sequence: CDR1 LNHNV, CDR2 YYDKDF (reference sequence). The CDR3 extends over 11 amino acids. The V gene end was trimmed by 9 bases and the J gene end by 8 bases; junction bases not matched to a gene: 3. In DNA form, the CDR3 reads TGTGCCACGGCGGGAGGCCATGAGCAGTTCTTC. It codes for CATAGGHEQFF.

The table lists this clonotype with a few counts. The chain couples TRBV6-2 or TRBV6-3 to TRBJ2-3; TRBD2 matches 12 bases. J was trimmed by 4 bases and V by 4 bases; bases with no gene match: 9. The V gene's germline CDR1 is MNHEY and CDR2 SVGEGT. The CDR3 sequence is 17 residues long. CDR3 sequence: CASSFLTSGGLPDTQYF. The CDR3 DNA sequence: TGTGCCAGCAGTTTCTTGACTAGCGGGGGCCTCCCAGATACGCAGTATTTT.

The chain joins TRBV6-1 to TRBJ2-2; no definite D call. The germline V gene has CDR1 MNHNS and CDR2 SASEGT. This CDR3 has 14 residues. V lost 7 bases to trimming and J lost 2 bases, with 11 bases between them. CDR3 bases: TGTGCCAGCACGCCGGACCTTAACACCGGGGAGCTGTTTTTT. It yields the protein CASTPDLNTGELFF.

The V and J genes are TRBV12-3 or TRBV12-4 and TRBJ1-2, with D possibly being TRBD1 (5 bases). V was cut by 2 bases and J by 0 bases, with 10 bases left in between. The CDR3 runs 15 residues. This CDR3 reads CASSLTTAANYGYTF. CDR3 in DNA: TGTGCCAGCAGTTTAACGACAGCCGCTAACTATGGCTACACCTTC.

In its sample, this clonotype was seen a few times. The J gene is TRBJ1-2, the V gene TRBV5-1, with unresolved D. CDR1 and CDR2 (germline): SGHRS, YFSETQ. The CDR3 totals 14 residues. Trimming removed 3 bases from V and 2 bases from J, with 11 bases in between. CDR3: CASSSTVKNYGYTF. The CDR3 DNA follows: TGCGCCAGCAGCTCGACGGTGAAGAACTATGGCTACACCTTC. The complete variable domain, with remaining parts taken from reference TRBV5-1 and TRBJ1-2, reads KAGVTQTPRYLIKTRGQQVTLSCSPISGHRSVSWYQQTPGQGLQFLFEYFSETQRNKGNFPGRFSGRQFSNSRSEMNVSTLELGDSALYLCASSSTVKNYGYTFGSGTRLTVV.

This clonotype showed up just a few times. The CDR3 coding sequence is TGTGCCAGCACCCCAAACAGCCGCTCTGGGGCCAACGTCCTGACTTTC. Protein product: CASTPNSRSGANVLTF. This chain joins TRBV12-3 or TRBV12-4 and TRBJ2-6; D unclear. Trimming stripped 7 bases from V and 0 bases from J, with 13 bases between. This CDR3 spans 16 amino acids.

This clonotype has a handful of counts. The CDR3 loop is CASSFAYRVEDTEAFF. For the CDR3, the DNA is TGTGCCAGCAGTTTCGCATACAGGGTGGAGGACACTGAAGCTTTCTTT. The chain has TRBV12-3 or TRBV12-4 and TRBJ1-1, with a weak D call TRBD1 (6 bases). The CDR3 consists of 16 residues. V gave up 3 bases and J gave up 3 bases, with 17 bases separating them.

The gene calls are TRBV5-1 and TRBJ1-1; D is unclear. The germline gives CDR1 SGHRS, CDR2 YFSETQ. This CDR3 is built from 14 residues. V lost 0 bases and J lost 5, with 11 bases in between. The DNA of the CDR3 is TGCGCCAGCAGCTTGGTACCGGGTGGGACTGAAGCTTTCTTT. This gives the protein CASSLVPGGTEAFF.

CDR3 coding DNA: TGCGCCAGCAGCTCAACACAGTCACCCCTCCACTTT. It is translated as CASSSTQSPLHF. This chain connects TRBV5-1 to TRBJ1-6; D is ambiguous. Germline-derived CDR1 and CDR2 are SGHRS and YFSETQ. The CDR3 spans 12 residues. Trimming pared 3 bases from V and 10 bases from J, leaving 8 bases between.

This sequence joins TRBV20-1 and TRBJ2-7; 9 bases are a match to TRBD1. The ends lost 7 bases at V and 2 bases at J; junction bases unmatched: 6. The CDR3 has 13 residues. Germline CDR1 and CDR2: DFQATT and SNEGSKA (reference sequence). The CDR3: CSGTGVGAYEQYF. The CDR3 DNA reads TGCAGTGGGACAGGGGTGGGAGCCTACGAGCAGTACTTC.

This clonotype turned up a few times. The CDR3 nucleotides read TGTGCCAGCAGTTTAAATAGGGGCCGTGAGACCCAGTACTTC. Translated, it gives CASSLNRGRETQYF. The rearrangement links TRBV27 to TRBJ2-5; TRBD1 is a possible D gene (5 bases). V was trimmed by 2 bases and J by 5 bases, leaving 12 bases between them. The CDR3 is made up of 14 amino acids. Germline V lookup: CDR1 MNHEY, CDR2 SMNVEV (reference sequence).

This clonotype was recorded many times. The chain joins TRBV20-1 to TRBJ2-3; D ambiguous. V was trimmed by 0 bases and J by 6 bases, leaving 7 bases between them. The CDR3 spans 12 residues. The V gene's germline CDR1 is DFQATT and CDR2 SNEGSKA (reference sequence). The CDR3 is CSARDPPDTQYF. The CDR3 nucleotides are TGCAGTGCTAGAGACCCCCCTGATACGCAGTATTTT.

V usage is TRBV5-1 and J usage is TRBJ2-4; D possibly uses TRBD1 or TRBD2 (5 bases each). CDR1 and CDR2 (germline): SGHRS, YFSETQ. V was pared by 4 bases and J by 2 bases, with 16 bases between. This CDR3 comprises 16 residues. This CDR3 is CASSIGTSGPKNIQYF. The CDR3 bases are TGCGCCAGCAGCATCGGGACGTCCGGTCCCAAAAACATTCAGTACTTC.